These 21 T cell receptor beta chains were sequenced from one sample in a study of T cell responses to AZD1222 COVID-19 vaccine. The assay was immunoSEQ multiplex PCR, and TCRdb's table has in-frame clones only and misses some. This sample has 180,000 or so clones; about 93% occur once, and the top ten carry approximately 0.6%. Material: peripheral blood, obtained on day 0 of AZD1222 vaccination. Receptors were obtained from an adult in good health.

The table lists this clone with a count of one. The chain couples TRBV5-4 to TRBJ2-6, with D possibly matching TRBD1 (5 bases). Germline CDR1 and CDR2: SGHNT and YYREEE (reference sequence). V gave up 1 base and J gave up 1 base, with 12 bases separating them. This CDR3 has 17 residues. CDR3 region: CASSLPPRQSGANVLTF. The CDR3 DNA follows: TGTGCCAGCAGCTTGCCCCCTAGACAGTCTGGGGCCAACGTCCTGACTTTC.

Written as DNA, the CDR3 is TGTGCCAGCAGTCCGACGGGGGGTTCCTTCTATGGCTACACCTTC. Residues: CASSPTGGSFYGYTF. This rearrangement joins TRBV27 to TRBJ1-2, with D possibly TRBD1 on 5 matching bases. The CDR3 totals 15 residues. V lost 5 bases to trimming and J lost 4 bases, with 17 bases between them. Germline assignment: CDR1 MNHEY and CDR2 SMNVEV (reference sequence).

The rearrangement joins TRBV5-1 to TRBJ2-7; TRBD2 might be the D (6 bases). Germline-derived CDR1 and CDR2 are SGHRS and YFSETQ. Trimming removed 4 bases from V and 6 bases from J, with 14 bases in between. This CDR3 has 13 residues. The CDR3 sequence is CASSPGVGGEQYF. CDR3 bases: TGCGCCAGCAGCCCGGGGGTCGGGGGCGAGCAGTACTTC.

This clone was detected once. The chain combines TRBV7-8 with TRBJ1-2; D unresolved. V was pared by 5 bases and J by 7 bases, with 20 bases between. The germline V gene has CDR1 SGHVS and CDR2 FQNEAQ. The CDR3 sequence is 15 residues long. This CDR3 reads CASSPGLLSTSGYTF. The CDR3 DNA sequence: TGTGCCAGCAGCCCAGGACTCCTTTCTACCTCTGGCTACACCTTC.

The rearrangement uses TRBV4-2 and TRBJ2-7, with D maybe TRBD1 (6 bases). V dropped 3 bases and J dropped 10 bases, with 10 bases sitting between them. This CDR3 spans 11 amino acids. The germline gives CDR1 LGHNA, CDR2 YNFKEQ. CDR3 nucleotide sequence: TGTGCCAGCAGCCAGGGGGCATACCAGTACTTC. It is translated as CASSQGAYQYF.

This chain connects TRBV5-4 to TRBJ2-3; no reliable D call. V lost 2 bases and J 1 base, leaving 17 bases between the germline ends. The CDR3 runs to 17 residues. Germline CDR1 and CDR2: SGHNT and YYREEE (reference sequence). The CDR3: CASSFSMSAAGTDTQYF. As DNA, the CDR3 is TGTGCCAGCAGCTTTAGCATGTCGGCCGCGGGCACAGATACGCAGTATTTT.

The count of this clone is one. The chain uses TRBV27 and TRBJ2-5; either TRBD1 or TRBD2 may fit D (5 bases each). Germline CDR1 is MNHEY and CDR2 is SMNVEV (reference sequence). The CDR3 has 15 amino acids. The V end lost 4 bases, the J end lost 5 bases, and 17 bases lay between the germline ends. The CDR3 sequence is CASSSWGPSGETQYF. The CDR3 nucleotides are TGTGCCAGCAGTTCATGGGGACCCTCGGGGGAGACCCAGTACTTC.

This clone turned up a few times. CDR3 bases: TGCGCCAGCAGCCAGACGACAGGGGCGGGCTATGGCTACACCTTC. Amino acid sequence: CASSQTTGAGYGYTF. The chain employs TRBV4-1 and TRBJ1-2, with 8 positions matching TRBD1. CDR3 length: 15 residues. The junction had 7 bases not matched to a gene; V was cut back by 3 bases and J by 4 bases. The germline V gene encodes CDR1 MGHRA and CDR2 YSYEKL.

CDR3 region: CASRRDLGTYEQYF. The CDR3 bases are TGTGCCAGTCGGCGGGACTTAGGAACCTACGAGCAGTACTTC. The chain combines TRBV27 with TRBJ2-7, with D possibly being TRBD2 (6 bases). The CDR3 is 14 amino acids. The V end was cut by 9 bases, the J end by 2 bases, with 17 bases between. Germline loops: CDR1 MNHEY, CDR2 SMNVEV (reference sequence).

This clone occurred once. The chain is built from TRBV24-1 and TRBJ1-2, with TRBD1 identical over 8 bases. CDR1 and CDR2 (germline): KGHDR, SFDVKD. V shed 7 bases, J shed 3 bases, and the junction held 6 bases outside the gene matches. The CDR3 length is 14 residues. The CDR3 here is CATSRTDRDYGYTF. DNA of the CDR3: TGTGCCACCAGCCGAACGGACAGGGACTATGGCTACACCTTC.

This clone was counted between two and nine times. The rearrangement joins TRBV6-2 or TRBV6-3 to TRBJ2-1; 9 bases match TRBD1. Trimming took 6 bases from V and 6 from J; bases not matched to a gene: 9. There are 15 residues in the CDR3. CDR1 and CDR2 from the germline V gene are MNHEY and SVGEGT. CDR3 in amino acids: CASSRAGQGVNEQFF. The CDR3 region has the DNA TGTGCCAGCAGCCGTGCGGGACAGGGCGTCAATGAGCAGTTCTTC.

The chain recombines TRBV6-5 with TRBJ1-2; 7 positions match TRBD1. Germline V gives CDR1 MNHEY, CDR2 SVGAGI. Trimming at V came to 6 bases and at J to 4 bases, leaving 11 bases not matched to a gene. This CDR3 region has 15 residues. The CDR3 nucleotides are TGTGCCAGCAGCCGAGGGGGGACAGAAATCTATGGCTACACCTTC. Translating gives CASSRGGTEIYGYTF.

The chain uses TRBV24-1 and TRBJ2-1; no firm D call. Trimming left V 7 bases short and J 2 bases short, with 14 bases between. The CDR3 covers 15 residues. Per the germline V gene, CDR1 is KGHDR and CDR2 is SFDVKD. The CDR3 DNA reads TGTGCCACCAGCGACACCCGAAGCACCTACAATGAGCAGTTCTTC. This translates into CATSDTRSTYNEQFF.

This rearrangement joins TRBV19 to TRBJ1-2; TRBD1 is a possible D gene (5 bases). The CDR3 loop spans 12 amino acids. CDR1 and CDR2 from the germline V gene are LNHDA and SQIVND (reference sequence). Trimming shortened V by 8 bases and J by 3 bases, and 10 bases separated the two germline ends. The CDR3 spells CASADSYYGYTF. The CDR3 bases are TGTGCCAGTGCCGACAGCTACTATGGCTACACCTTC.

The V gene is TRBV5-4, the J gene TRBJ2-7; the D is unclear. Germline CDR1 and CDR2: SGHNT and YYREEE (reference sequence). This CDR3 has 15 residues. Trimming removed 0 bases at V and 5 bases at J, with 15 bases between. The CDR3 sequence is CASSLGGTVVDEQYF. The CDR3, as DNA: TGTGCCAGCAGCTTGGGGGGAACAGTGGTAGACGAGCAGTACTTC.

V usage is TRBV5-5 and J usage is TRBJ1-1, with D perhaps TRBD1 (6 bases). V lost 1 base and J 0 bases, leaving 10 bases between the germline ends. The CDR3 extends over 15 amino acids. Germline CDR1 SGHKS, CDR2 YYEKEE (reference sequence). The DNA for the CDR3 is TGTGCCAGCAGCTTGACAGGGTATATGAACACTGAAGCTTTCTTT. Translating it yields CASSLTGYMNTEAFF. Filled out from reference TRBV5-5 and TRBJ1-1, the complete variable domain reads DAGVTQSPTHLIKTRGQQVTLRCSPISGHKSVSWYQQVLGQGPQFIFQYYEKEERGRGNFPDRFSARQFPNYSSELNVNALLLGDSALYLCASSLTGYMNTEAFFGQGTRLTVV.

The V gene is TRBV19, the J gene TRBJ1-5; TRBD1 agrees at 7 bases. Germline trimming cut 9 bases from V and 0 bases from J; bases unmatched to any gene: 8. The CDR3 loop spans 15 amino acids. Looked up from germline, CDR1 is LNHDA and CDR2 is SQIVND (reference sequence). In nucleotides, the CDR3 is TGTGCCAGCAGTTGGGACAGCTATAGCAATCAGCCCCAGCATTTT. This gives the protein CASSWDSYSNQPQHF.

This chain links TRBV28 with TRBJ2-1; D perhaps matches TRBD2 (5 bases). The CDR3 has 14 amino acids. Germline V lookup: CDR1 MDHEN, CDR2 SYDVKM. Trimming cost V 5 bases and J 6 bases, with 14 bases left between them. The CDR3 reads CASSARGGPNEQFF. CDR3 bases: TGTGCCAGCAGTGCCCGGGGTGGCCCCAATGAGCAGTTCTTC.

This clone was detected only once. The chain combines TRBV14 with TRBJ1-2; 7 bases align to TRBD1. Trimming took 3 bases from V and 4 from J; bases not matched to a gene: 2. CDR1 is SGHDN, CDR2 FVKESK, per germline. The CDR3 runs 13 residues. The chain's CDR3 is CASSQGQFYGYTF. For the CDR3, the DNA is TGTGCCAGCAGCCAGGGACAGTTCTATGGCTACACCTTC.

The CDR3, as DNA: TGTGCCAGCAGCTTAACGGGAGGGGGTTCCAACGAGCAGTACTTC. Its translation: CASSLTGGGSNEQYF. The V gene is TRBV7-8, the J gene TRBJ2-7; 8 nucleotides match TRBD2. CDR3 length: 15 residues. Per the germline V gene, CDR1 is SGHVS and CDR2 is FQNEAQ. Germline trimming cut 2 bases from V and 5 bases from J; bases unmatched to any gene: 8.

The chain employs TRBV2 and TRBJ2-2, with D perhaps TRBD1 (6 bases). CDR3 length: 12 residues. The germline V gene encodes CDR1 SNHLY and CDR2 FYNNEI. With 8 bases removed from V and 3 bases from J, the gap between germline ends came to 7 bases. CDR3 sequence: CASAGDTGELFF. CDR3 coding DNA: TGTGCCAGCGCAGGGGACACCGGGGAGCTGTTTTTT.